A single T cell receptor (beta chain) is shown here with its context. This clone was seen more than once but under ten times. Its antigen target is currently unknown. There are no base qualities to consult, and no much larger clone falls within one base. Sequences MNHEY (CDR1) and SVGEGT (CDR2) are obtained from the germline V gene. From the cysteine up to the phenylalanine, the CDR3 has a length of 16 residues. Solely the CDR3 DNA is kept, with 48 bases framed from the first base. V drops 2 bases and J drops 5 bases, leaving 17 bases in between. These data originate in a study of blood T cell repertoires in COVID-19 (dated by TCRdb to 2018 to 2020). General notes on the study: Samples covering the acute and convalescent phases of COVID-19 were provided by collaborators in the United States, Italy and Spain. The material from the prospective study consisted of cDNA or gDNA derived from T cells, B-cell-depleted T cells, or PBMCs. The dataset comprised deeply sampled blood TCRbeta repertoires from subjects exposed to, actively infected with, or recovered from COVID-19. The repertoires were made available in a free public database intended to serve as a resource for research on the immune response to SARS-CoV-2. Samples came from the ongoing ImmuneRACE study (first 160 participants) plus 1,254 subjects from 6 global collaborators. Sample metadata almost always included a de-identified subject ID, COVID-19 status, age in years and sex. Where available, HLA class I and class II types were obtained from metadata supplied by the sample provider rather than from assay-based typing.

The immunoSEQ Assay, a bias-controlled multiplex PCR, was used to amplify TCRbeta CDR3 regions from genomic DNA. Per the authors' processing: Within the assay, amplification of reference gene primers was used to estimate how many nucleated cells each sample contained. To quantify the absolute abundance of each unique TCRbeta CDR3 rearrangement, sequence reads were collapsed and filtered. For each sample, productive Simpson clonality was calculated by taking the square root of Simpson's diversity index across productive rearrangements. This immuneACCESS table, as held by TCRdb, lists in-frame sequences with V and J called but not all clones. Of the missing ones, under half trace to an unresolved V gene in checked studies; the others have no known cause. That table is the source of V, J and clone size, and D and trimming were worked out from the DNA. The sample table records around 430,000 clones; around nine tenths of these occur just once. The ten largest clones add up to roughly a tenth of the sample.

Participants in the prospective study were enrolled through a virtual design, were aged roughly 18 to 95 years, and lived in about 25 United States geographic areas. In the prospective study, participants were assigned to cohorts based on the clinical history participants reported in a screening survey and a study questionnaire. ImmuneRACE Cohort 3 recovered participants were defined by two consecutive negative NP/OP PCR tests, healthcare professional clearance, or symptom resolution. Mobile phlebotomists in the prospective study collected whole blood, serum and a nasopharyngeal or oropharyngeal swab from every participant. Over a roughly 2-month period, participants in the prospective study had the option of providing additional blood draws and questionnaires. Before DNA extraction, prospective study blood samples were shipped either frozen or at room temperature. What the authors observed across the whole study: The quantity of clinical and demographic metadata differed by source and by participant and was supplied without curation.

Sequencing was done on a sample of PBMCs or T cells enriched from blood (not recorded which). This sequence was found in a woman aged 50 to 65 who had recovered from COVID-19. The chain employs TRBV6-2 or TRBV6-3 and TRBJ2-3; TRBD1 is a weak D gene call, 6 bases matching. The nucleotides read TGTGCCAGCAGTTACGTGGGCCCTGTGGGACAAGATACGCAGTATTTT. This encodes CASSYVGPVGQDTQYF.